This T cell receptor beta chain came from a study of CD8 T cells in Susac syndrome. The T cells that were sequenced for TCR beta were CD8+ and CD4+ cells from blood. TEMRA cells were FACS-enriched, unlike CD8+ and CD4+ T cells, which were negatively isolated. RNA totalling about 0.5 to 1 ug underwent reverse transcription with random hexamers. Amplification of the TCR beta CDR3 was carried out by immunoSEQ multiplex PCR, which spanned a total of 54 Vbeta and 13 Jbeta segments. TCRdb processed the immunoSEQ multiplex PCR reads anew with MiXCR; each CDR3 protein has one entry. The sample lists approximately 140,000 distinct CDR3 sequences; 95% were seen once. Points from the study as a whole: It was acknowledged in the study that its TCR sequencing and HLA analysis involved a relatively small number of individuals.

The CDR3 runs 16 residues. The V gene's germline CDR1 is SGHDT and CDR2 YYEEEE. V dropped 1 base and J dropped 4 bases, with 14 bases sitting between them. Turning to this clonotype: Its antigen is currently unknown.

Sequences were obtained from CD4+ T cells from PBMCs. The receptor was derived from a human donor with multiple sclerosis. V is TRBV5-6 and J is TRBJ1-4; no firm D call. CDR3 loop: CASSLRLGRLNEKLFF. The CDR3 DNA reads as TGTGCCAGCAGCTTGCGTTTAGGACGTCTTAATGAAAAACTGTTTTTT.